Sequencing of this T cell receptor (beta chain) was carried out in a study of CD8 T cells in ankylosing spondylitis (dated by TCRdb to about 2017). Regarding the study in general: The study profiled T cell receptor beta repertoires in healthy donors and ankylosing spondylitis patients to find disease-linked TCR variants. The full study cohort comprised 25 ankylosing spondylitis patients and about a hundred healthy donors. Peripheral blood samples were taken, and synovial fluid was additionally collected from ankylosing spondylitis patients.

General study outcomes and caveats: Some TCR beta motif variants had previously been reported in synovial fluid and blood of reactive arthritis patients, which suggested common disease-initiation mechanisms. Blood from ankylosing spondylitis patients appeared to be characterized by a TCR beta motif composed of about eight highly homologous amino acid variants. A CD8+ phenotype was shown by the disease-linked clones, which were found at relatively low frequencies in peripheral blood. According to the report, matched synovial fluid samples from ankylosing spondylitis patients were significantly enriched for the disease-linked clones.

The table lists this clonotype with a few counts. Which antigen it targets is not known. Base qualities were left out, and no much larger clone turns up one base away. The sample was run on an Illumina HiSeq 2500. TCR beta libraries were prepared by quantitative 5'-RACE with molecular barcodes. The study's own analysis went as follows. A new computational method, built on a probabilistic model of VDJ rearrangement, was used to identify disease-linked TCR variants. The raw public reads went through TCRdb reprocessing: fastp at Q25, MiXCR clone calling, in-frame beta chains kept. Rows with a matching CDR3 protein are joined into one entry that keeps the most common DNA and genes. The V and J calls follow TCRdb's processing rather than the paper's. Across this sample there are 130,000 or so distinct CDR3 sequences, with 15% to 20% seen only once. The ten top clones hold 30% to 35% of the sample. Trimmed from V: 6 bases; trimmed from J: 4 bases; junction bases lacking a gene match: 5. Based on the germline V gene, the CDR1 and CDR2 sequences are MNHNS and SASEGT. CDR3 length: 13 amino acids, cysteine to phenylalanine. The only DNA kept is the CDR3, 39 bases in frame from the first base.

Sequencing used blood, either unsorted or a sorted T cell fraction (not recorded which). The V and J genes are TRBV6-1 and TRBJ2-7; the junction holds 8 bases that match TRBD1. The clonotype was recovered from a male donor with ankylosing spondylitis. The CDR3 region: CASSGDRTYEQYF. DNA sequence: TGTGCCAGCAGCGGGGACAGGACTTACGAGCAGTACTTC.